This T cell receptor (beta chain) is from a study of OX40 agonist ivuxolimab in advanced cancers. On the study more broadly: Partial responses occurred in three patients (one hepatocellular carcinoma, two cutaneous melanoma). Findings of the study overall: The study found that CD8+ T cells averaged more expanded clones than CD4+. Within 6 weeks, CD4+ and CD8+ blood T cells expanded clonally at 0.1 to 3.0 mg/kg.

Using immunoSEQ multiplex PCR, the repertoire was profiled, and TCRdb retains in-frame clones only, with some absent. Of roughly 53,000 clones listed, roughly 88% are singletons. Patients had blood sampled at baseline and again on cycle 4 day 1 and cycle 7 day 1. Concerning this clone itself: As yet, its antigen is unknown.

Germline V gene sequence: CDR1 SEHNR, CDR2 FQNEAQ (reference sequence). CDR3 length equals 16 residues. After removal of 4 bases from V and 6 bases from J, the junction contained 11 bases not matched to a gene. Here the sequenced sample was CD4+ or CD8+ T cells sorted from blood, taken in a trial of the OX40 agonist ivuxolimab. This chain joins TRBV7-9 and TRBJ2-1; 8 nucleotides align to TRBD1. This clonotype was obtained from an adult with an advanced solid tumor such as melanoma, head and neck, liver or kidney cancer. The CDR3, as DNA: TGTGCCAGCAGCTCCCTGGGCAGGGGGCGCAGCAATGAGCAGTTCTTC. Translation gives CASSSLGRGRSNEQFF.